These T cell receptor beta chains were read from a single sample in a study of T cells in Graves' hyperthyroidism and ophthalmopathy. MiXCR was run by TCRdb on the multiplex PCR reads, yielding one entry per CDR3 protein. The table has under 550,000 distinct CDR3 sequences, roughly an eighth seen once. Sequenced input: blood. The origin of the receptors is a woman between 18 and 29 years old with Graves' hyperthyroidism. Both conserved end residues are part of each CDR3. A D gene is named only where the DNA matches it firmly. The listing skips clone size in some rows; elsewhere it reads once, few, many or a size class.

v_call	clone_size	j_call	d_call	cdr3_aa	cdr3_nt
TRBV3-1	many	TRBJ2-1	NA	CASSQDRDAHNEQFF	TGTGCCAGCAGCCAAGACAGGGACGCGCACAATGAGCAGTTCTTC
TRBV20-1	many	TRBJ2-1	TRBD1	CSAIRGKYNEQFF	TGCAGTGCTATCAGGGGGAAGTACAATGAGCAGTTCTTC
TRBV29-1	few	TRBJ1-2	NA	CSVRQPIYGYTF	TGCAGCGTTAGACAGCCGATCTATGGCTACACCTTC
TRBV5-1	NA	TRBJ1-6	TRBD1	CASSLGGQEYNSPLHF	TGCGCCAGCAGCTTGGGGGGACAGGAGTATAATTCACCCCTCCACTTT
TRBV6-2/TRBV6-3	many	TRBJ1-1	NA	CASRPQGLRTEAFF	TGTGCCAGCAGGCCACAGGGTTTACGCACTGAAGCTTTCTTT
TRBV19	few	TRBJ2-3	NA	CASSATRPTDTQYF	TGTGCCAGTAGTGCGACAAGGCCCACAGATACGCAGTATTTT
TRBV20-1	many	TRBJ2-3	TRBD2	CSAEDLAGLVGDTQYF	TGCAGTGCGGAAGACTTAGCGGGCCTCGTAGGAGATACGCAGTATTTT
TRBV9	NA	TRBJ2-3	NA	CASSLLGGLGDTQYF	TGTGCCAGCAGCCTCCTAGGGGGACTCGGGGATACGCAGTATTTT
TRBV20-1	few	TRBJ2-3	TRBD1	CSEGAKADTQYF	TGCAGTGAGGGGGCAAAGGCAGATACGCAGTATTTT
TRBV10-3	NA	TRBJ2-1	TRBD2	CAISEEAGGPYNEQFF	TGTGCCATCAGTGAGGAGGCGGGAGGGCCTTACAATGAGCAGTTCTTC
TRBV20-1	few	TRBJ1-2	TRBD1	CSANNLDRTGTF	TGCAGTGCTAATAACCTAGACAGGACAGGCACCTTC
TRBV7-9	many	TRBJ2-1	NA	CASSPTRGDGYNEQFF	TGTGCCAGCAGCCCCACTCGGGGCGACGGATACAATGAGCAGTTCTTC
TRBV27	NA	TRBJ2-7	TRBD2	CASSFVAGAREQYF	TGTGCCAGCAGTTTTGTAGCGGGAGCGCGGGAGCAGTACTTC
TRBV28	many	TRBJ1-4	TRBD1	CASRPIGTGGFGEKLFF	TGTGCCAGCAGACCTATCGGGACAGGGGGTTTCGGTGAAAAACTGTTTTTT
TRBV7-2	many	TRBJ1-1	NA	CASSPGVYGTEAFF	TGTGCCAGCAGCCCGGGGGTCTACGGCACTGAAGCTTTCTTT
TRBV11-2	many	TRBJ1-2	TRBD1	CASSLESGTEPYYGYTF	TGTGCCAGCAGCTTAGAGAGTGGGACAGAACCATACTATGGCTACACCTTC
TRBV5-5	NA	TRBJ2-5	NA	CASSATEEETQYF	TGTGCCAGCAGCGCAACCGAGGAAGAGACCCAGTACTTC
TRBV3-1	many	TRBJ1-1	NA	CASSDRGATFGAFF	TGTGCCAGCAGCGACCGGGGGGCAACGTTTGGGGCTTTCTTT
TRBV4-1	few	TRBJ1-6	NA	CASSQEPSPLHF	TGCGCCAGCAGCCAGGAACCTTCACCCCTCCACTTT
TRBV29-1	few	TRBJ1-2	TRBD1	CSVGTGSGYTF	TGCAGCGTAGGGACAGGGAGTGGCTACACCTTC
TRBV12-3/TRBV12-4	many	TRBJ2-2	TRBD1	CASSDRVATGELFF	TGTGCCAGCAGTGACAGGGTTGCCACCGGGGAGCTGTTTTTT
TRBV2	NA	TRBJ2-7	NA	CASTPMGGIGIYEQYF	TGTGCCAGCACCCCCATGGGCGGGATCGGGATCTACGAGCAGTACTTC
TRBV6-5	NA	TRBJ2-1	TRBD2	CASSLEAGGPQEQFF	TGTGCCAGCAGCTTAGAAGCGGGAGGGCCCCAAGAGCAGTTCTTC
TRBV11-2	many	TRBJ2-7	NA	CASSQDVYEQYF	TGTGCCAGCAGCCAAGATGTCTACGAGCAGTACTTC
TRBV5-1	many	TRBJ1-1	TRBD1	CASSFYSISTGINTEAFF	TGCGCCAGCAGCTTCTACTCTATCTCGACAGGGATAAACACTGAAGCTTTCTTT
TRBV10-3	few	TRBJ2-5	TRBD2	CAISQSGRAPQETQYF	TGTGCCATCAGTCAAAGCGGGAGGGCCCCACAAGAGACCCAGTACTTC